The rows below give T cell receptor beta chains drawn from one sample of a study of cytomegalovirus exposure and HLA in healthy donors. Method: immunoSEQ multiplex PCR; TCRdb's copy keeps in-frame clones and lacks some. The sample shows around 130,000 clones, 83% of them seen only once. What was sequenced was PBMCs. These receptors came from a girl aged 2 to 9 in good health and CMV-seronegative. Both conserved end residues are part of each CDR3. D genes are given only for firm matches. Where a row states a size, it is once, few, many or the class of an expanded clone; other rows omit it.

D,J,size,length,V,CDR3,DNA
TRBD2,TRBJ2-7,NA,12,TRBV27,CASSSIAGDQYF,TGTGCCAGCAGCTCGATAGCGGGAGACCAGTACTTC
TRBD2,TRBJ2-7,NA,14,TRBV2,CASRPTSGSGEQYF,TGTGCCAGCAGACCGACTAGCGGGAGTGGCGAGCAGTACTTC
TRBD2,TRBJ2-7,NA,15,TRBV4-2,CASSLTSGEAYEQYF,TGTGCCAGCAGCCTGACTAGCGGGGAGGCCTACGAGCAGTACTTC
NA,TRBJ1-2,once,15,TRBV6-5,CASSYSGRANYGYTF,TGTGCCAGCAGTTACTCGGGCAGAGCTAACTATGGCTACACCTTC
NA,TRBJ1-2,NA,12,TRBV7-9,CASSAEGGGYTF,TGTGCCAGCAGCGCGGAAGGGGGTGGCTACACCTTC
NA,TRBJ2-2,NA,14,TRBV4-3,CASSQEGDTGELFF,TGCGCCAGCAGCCAAGAAGGGGACACCGGGGAGCTGTTTTTT
NA,TRBJ2-2,NA,15,TRBV5-1,CASSLGSADTGELFF,TGCGCCAGCAGCTTGGGATCAGCGGACACCGGGGAGCTGTTTTTT
TRBD1,TRBJ1-5,NA,16,TRBV28,CASSNRDRAPNQPQHF,TGTGCCAGCAGTAACCGGGACAGGGCCCCCAATCAGCCCCAGCATTTT
NA,TRBJ1-1,few,13,TRBV4-1,CASSQDLATEAFF,TGCGCCAGCAGCCAAGATCTGGCGACAGAAGCTTTCTTT
NA,TRBJ2-3,NA,14,TRBV5-1,CASSVSGSTDTQYF,TGCGCCAGCAGCGTGAGCGGGTCTACAGATACGCAGTATTTT
NA,TRBJ1-2,NA,14,TRBV15,CATSPKWEGYGYTF,TGTGCCACCAGCCCGAAGTGGGAGGGTTATGGCTACACCTTC
NA,TRBJ2-4,NA,16,TRBV19,CASSIRGLTEKNIQYF,TGTGCCAGTAGTATACGGGGTCTGACTGAAAAAAACATTCAGTACTTC
NA,TRBJ1-5,NA,12,TRBV7-3,CATPGGNQPQHF,TGTGCCACCCCGGGGGGTAATCAGCCCCAGCATTTT
TRBD2,TRBJ2-1,once,15,TRBV10-2,CASSPGTSGGYEQFF,TGCGCCAGCAGCCCCGGGACTAGCGGGGGGTATGAGCAGTTCTTC
NA,TRBJ2-2,few,14,TRBV5-1,CASSFDGIPGELFF,TGCGCCAGCAGCTTCGACGGGATCCCTGGGGAGCTGTTTTTT
NA,TRBJ1-5,NA,17,TRBV4-1,CASSQAVGGFGYQPQHF,TGCGCCAGCAGCCAAGCGGTGGGGGGGTTTGGGTATCAGCCCCAGCATTTT
NA,TRBJ2-2,NA,14,TRBV5-1,CASSFGTGGGELFF,TGCGCCAGCAGCTTTGGGACTGGCGGCGGGGAGCTGTTTTTT
NA,TRBJ2-3,NA,17,TRBV27,CASSLSRPTSSRDTQYF,TGTGCCAGCAGTTTATCGAGGCCCACTAGTTCCAGAGATACGCAGTATTTT
TRBD2,TRBJ2-1,NA,15,TRBV9,CASSVGPSGGDEQFF,TGTGCCAGCAGCGTAGGTCCTAGCGGCGGTGATGAGCAGTTCTTC